The sequence of this T cell receptor (beta chain) was determined in a study of beta chain features in type 1 diabetes. Across the study: Patients shared similar age, gender and cell yields with healthy donors. The examined sorted cells totaled 107,917,701 across samples. General study points: Sequencing the cDNA could make cells with high TCR expression show up more than they should. Researchers report that Type 1 diabetes patients had moderately but significantly shorter TCRB CDR3s across all four CD4+ subsets.

V was pared by 2 bases and J by 0 bases, with 11 bases between. Germline CDR1 KGHSH, CDR2 LQKENI. The CDR3 extends over 16 amino acids. This clone came up many times. Its specificity is not known. What was sequenced were expressed TCRB transcripts, since all of the isolated RNA had been reverse transcribed. The repertoire was sequenced with immunoSEQ multiplex PCR; TCRdb's copy has only in-frame clones and lacks some. The sample yields about 160,000 clones, 8% to 8.5% seen once. The sequencing sample was made of central memory CD4+ T cells from blood. The genes are TRBV18 and TRBJ2-4; possible D gene TRBD2, 5 bases. The source of this sequence is a woman between 18 and 29 years old with type 1 diabetes. This CDR3 reads CASSPVEVIAKNIQYF. The CDR3 DNA is TGTGCCAGCTCACCAGTGGAGGTCATAGCCAAAAACATTCAGTACTTC.